These 25 T cell receptor beta chains originate from one sample sequenced in a study of blood T cells in healthy people across ages. Combining a sample-barcoded 5' primer with a J-beta primer mix, a second PCR ran for roughly 6 to 12 cycles. TCRdb re-called the 5' RACE reads with MiXCR, one entry per CDR3 protein. The sample carries some 710,000 distinct CDR3 sequences, 35% to 50% recorded once. The source material was blood. The receptors come from an elderly man in good health.

The gene calls are TRBV7-9 and TRBJ2-1, with TRBD2 matching 14 bases. Germline V gene sequence: CDR1 SEHNR, CDR2 FQNEAQ (reference sequence). V lost 6 bases and J lost 13; bases outside the gene matches: 8. CDR3 length equals 14 residues. The CDR3 sequence is CASRQGTSGSSQFF. The DNA of the CDR3 is TGTGCCAGCAGACAGGGGACTAGCGGGAGTTCTCAGTTCTTC.

The rearrangement joins TRBV6-5 to TRBJ2-1; a possible D gene is TRBD2 (5 bases). Looked up from germline, CDR1 is MNHEY and CDR2 is SVGAGI. The CDR3 loop spans 14 amino acids. Trimming removed 3 bases from V and 7 bases from J, with 13 bases in between. DNA of the CDR3: TGTGCCAGCAGTTATGCGGGCGACCAGAATGAGCAGTTCTTC. Protein: CASSYAGDQNEQFF.

The chain employs TRBV12-3 or TRBV12-4 and TRBJ1-4; a possible D gene is TRBD1 (6 bases). V shed 7 bases and J shed 4 bases, with 13 bases lying between them. This CDR3 contains 14 residues. CDR3 region: CASTSDRLNEKLFF. In DNA form, the CDR3 reads TGTGCCAGCACCTCCGACAGGCTTAATGAAAAACTGTTTTTT.

This clonotype was detected a few times. An end of the junction does not agree with germline; a read error may underlie this. The chain is built from TRBV7-7 and TRBJ2-7, with 14 nucleotides matching TRBD2. The J call is doubtful: the DNA matches TRBJ2-5 better. The CDR3 runs 16 residues. Germline assignment: CDR1 SSHAT and CDR2 FNYEAQ (reference sequence). CDR3 coding DNA: TGTGCTAGCAGCTTCGGGACTAGCGGGAGAGAAGAGACCCAGTACTTC. It is translated as CASSFGTSGREETQYF.

The chain has TRBV5-1 and TRBJ1-6, with D possibly TRBD1 on 5 matching bases. CDR1 and CDR2 from the germline V gene are SGHRS and YFSETQ. This CDR3 region has 15 residues. Deletions cut 0 bases from V and 5 bases from J, with 9 bases between. DNA for the CDR3: TGCGCCAGCAGCTTGGGGGACGGTAATAATTCACCCCTCCACTTT. This sequence encodes CASSLGDGNNSPLHF.

For this clonotype: At one of its ends the junction is not consistent with the germline gene, which may arise from a read error. This chain uses TRBV12-3 or TRBV12-4 with TRBJ2-5; tentatively, D is TRBD1 (6 bases). Near its end, the DNA agrees better with TRBJ2-7, so the J call may be wrong. The length of the CDR3 is 15 residues. Here the CDR3 reads CASSFPRGDSCEQYF. Written as DNA, the CDR3 is TGTGCCAGCAGTTTTCCCAGGGGCGATTCCTGCGAGCAGTACTTC.

The rearrangement joins TRBV7-2 to TRBJ2-2, with TRBD2 identical over 8 bases. The ends lost 5 bases at V and 2 bases at J; junction bases unmatched: 7. This CDR3 comprises 16 residues. Germline V lookup: CDR1 SGHTA, CDR2 FQGNSA. The CDR3 is CASSPLSGSNTGELFF. The CDR3 nucleotides are TGTGCCAGCAGCCCACTAAGCGGGAGTAACACCGGGGAGCTGTTTTTT.

This clonotype was recorded a few times. V gene TRBV12-3 or TRBV12-4 combines with J gene TRBJ2-7, with 11 bases aligning to TRBD2. Trimming at V came to 5 bases and at J to 7 bases, leaving 10 bases not matched to a gene. The CDR3 totals 15 residues. As DNA, the CDR3 is TGTGCCAGCAGTCGACTAGCGGGATATTACAATGAGCAGTACTTC. Encoded protein: CASSRLAGYYNEQYF.

This clonotype was seen only a few times. The V and J genes are TRBV12-3 or TRBV12-4 and TRBJ2-5, with D possibly being TRBD2 (5 bases). The DNA end favors TRBJ2-7, so the J call may be wrong. The CDR3 consists of 14 residues. Here the CDR3 DNA reads TGTGCCAGCAGTTTCGAGGGTCTCCTAGGCGAGCAGTACTTC. Translated, it gives CASSFEGLLGEQYF.

This clonotype was counted at least ten times. The V call is TRBV7-6, the J call TRBJ2-7, with TRBD1 matching over 9 bases. The CDR3 sequence is 14 residues long. Germline CDR1 and CDR2: SGHVS and FNYEAQ. Losses at the gene ends were 5 bases for V and 5 bases for J; bases not matched to a gene: 7. The CDR3 nucleotides read TGTGCCAGCAGCCCCGGACAGGGGCCCCACGAGCAGTACTTC. Amino acids: CASSPGQGPHEQYF.

The chain uses TRBV4-1 and TRBJ1-1; D is unresolved. Trimming pared 5 bases from V and 6 bases from J, leaving 13 bases between. This CDR3 has 13 residues. Germline-derived CDR1 and CDR2 are MGHRA and YSYEKL. DNA for the CDR3: TGCGCCAGCAGCTCGAAGGCCCTTGCTGAAGCTTTCTTT. Its translation is CASSSKALAEAFF.

A note on this clonotype: At one end the junction does not follow the germline gene, possibly because of a read error. The chain couples TRBV15 to TRBJ1-1, with TRBD1 identical over 7 bases. There are 15 residues in the CDR3. Germline values: CDR1 LNHNV, CDR2 YYDKDF (reference sequence). The CDR3 loop is CATCRDKGRGTEAFF. DNA of the CDR3: TGTGCCACCTGCAGAGATAAGGGCAGGGGGACTGAAGCTTTCTTT.

The chain links TRBV5-1 to TRBJ2-4; 7 nucleotides align to TRBD1. V gave up 7 bases and J gave up 4 bases; unmatched junction bases: 14. The CDR3 contains 16 residues. Germline V CDR1 and CDR2: SGHRS, YFSETQ. The CDR3 protein is CASWEQLGTAKNIQYF. The CDR3 nucleotides are TGCGCCAGCTGGGAACAGCTCGGGACAGCTAAAAACATTCAGTACTTC.

For this clonotype: Germline is not matched at one junction end, which may reflect a read error. V gene TRBV10-3 combines with J gene TRBJ2-1, with a weak D call TRBD2 (6 bases). This CDR3 is 15 amino acids long. Germline V gene lookup returns CDR1 ENHRY and CDR2 SYGVKD. The CDR3, as DNA: TGTGCCATCAGCCCGAATAGCGGACGCTACAATGGGCAGTTCTTC. Its protein is CAISPNSGRYNGQFF.

A note on this clonotype: A read error may produce the germline difference seen at one junction end. The CDR3 region has the DNA TGTGCCAGTAGACTCGGACAGGGGTTTAGCAATCACCCCCAGCATTTT. Translating it yields CASRLGQGFSNHPQHF. The chain has TRBV12-3 or TRBV12-4 and TRBJ1-5; 9 nucleotides align to TRBD1. The CDR3 contains 16 residues.

J is TRBJ2-1 and V is TRBV19; D possibly corresponds to TRBD2 (7 bases). Trimming left V 9 bases short and J 0 bases short, with 12 bases between. From germline, CDR1 is LNHDA and CDR2 SQIVND (reference sequence). This CDR3 comprises 14 residues. CDR3 residues: CASGRGGSYNEQFF. The CDR3 region has the DNA TGTGCCAGCGGTAGGGGGGGCTCCTACAATGAGCAGTTCTTC.

There are a few counts of this clonotype. This chain joins TRBV7-8 and TRBJ2-1, with D possibly being TRBD1 or TRBD2 (5 bases each). V shed 5 bases and J shed 0 bases, with 14 bases lying between them. CDR3 size: 16 residues. Looked up from germline, CDR1 is SGHVS and CDR2 is FQNEAQ. This CDR3 is CASSPGSASSYNEQFF. The CDR3 region has the DNA TGTGCCAGCAGCCCAGGGAGCGCCAGCTCCTACAATGAGCAGTTCTTC.

This sequence joins TRBV14 and TRBJ2-5; a possible D gene is TRBD2 (6 bases). Between the trimmed V and J ends, which lost 5 bases and 5 bases, there was a span of 12 bases. This CDR3 is built from 13 residues. Looked up from germline, CDR1 is SGHDN and CDR2 is FVKESK. The CDR3 spells CASSGTVTETQYF. CDR3 nucleotide sequence: TGTGCCAGCAGCGGGACTGTGACGGAGACCCAGTACTTC.

The chain links TRBV19 to TRBJ2-7; D gene unclear. Germline-derived CDR1 and CDR2 are LNHDA and SQIVND (reference sequence). With 4 bases removed from V and 2 bases from J, the gap between germline ends came to 18 bases. CDR3 length equals 16 residues. The CDR3 nucleotides are TGTGCCAGTAGTACCCTCCTTGGTGGCCCCCCCTACGAGCAGTACTTC. It translates to CASSTLLGGPPYEQYF. Full variable domain (rest looked up from reference TRBV19 and TRBJ2-7): DGGITQSPKYLFRKEGQNVTLSCEQNLNHDAMYWYRQDPGQGLRLIYYSQIVNDFQKGDIAEGYSVSREKKESFPLTVTSAQKNPTAFYLCASSTLLGGPPYEQYFGPGTRLTVT.

The table lists this clonotype with many counts. The chain employs TRBV2 and TRBJ2-3; possible D gene TRBD2, 5 bases. The CDR3 totals 14 residues. V shed 8 bases and J shed 0 bases, with 12 bases lying between them. Germline CDR1 reads SNHLY; CDR2 reads FYNNEI. The CDR3, as DNA: TGTGCCAGCTCCTCCGACTACAGCACAGATACGCAGTATTTT. Translating gives CASSSDYSTDTQYF. Full variable domain (rest looked up from reference TRBV2 and TRBJ2-3): EPEVTQTPSHQVTQMGQEVILRCVPISNHLYFYWYRQILGQKVEFLVSFYNNEISEKSEIFDDQFSVERPDGSNFTLKIRSTKLEDSAMYFCASSSDYSTDTQYFGPGTRLTVL.

The V gene is TRBV6-5, the J gene TRBJ1-2; possible D gene TRBD1, 6 bases. CDR3 size: 12 residues. Germline loops: CDR1 MNHEY, CDR2 SVGAGI. Trimming took off 8 bases at V and 4 bases at J, with 11 bases between the two ends. The CDR3 here is CASYRASYGYTF. The CDR3 nucleotides read TGTGCCAGCTACAGGGCTAGCTATGGCTACACCTTC.

V is TRBV12-3 or TRBV12-4 and J is TRBJ1-2; D unclear. CDR3 length: 14 amino acids. The germline V and J ends were trimmed by 5 bases and 4 bases, with 14 bases remaining between them. The CDR3 DNA is TGTGCCAGCAGTGTTGACCTTATAGTCTATGGCTACACCTTC. It specifies CASSVDLIVYGYTF.

This clonotype was found many times. V is TRBV29-1 and J is TRBJ2-3; D remains unclear. Trimming left V 3 bases short and J 2 bases short, with 6 bases between. The CDR3 is made up of 12 amino acids. CDR1 and CDR2 from the germline V gene are SQVTM and ANQGSEA. Written as DNA, the CDR3 is TGCAGCGTTGAGGCCAACACAGATACGCAGTATTTT. The encoded protein is CSVEANTDTQYF.

The chain couples TRBV7-9 to TRBJ2-5, with 10 bases matching TRBD2. Germline CDR1 SEHNR, CDR2 FQNEAQ (reference sequence). V lost 3 bases, J lost 11 bases, and 6 bases stayed unmatched. The length of the CDR3 is 13 residues. CDR3 amino acids: CASSFGLAEKQYF. The DNA of the CDR3 is TGTGCCAGCAGCTTCGGACTAGCGGAGAAGCAGTACTTC.

This clonotype was recorded a few times. The CDR3 loop is CASSSQTGQSTDTQYF. The CDR3 DNA reads as TGTGCCAGCAGCTCCCAGACAGGGCAGAGCACAGATACGCAGTATTTT. V and J are TRBV7-2 and TRBJ2-3; TRBD1 matches at 7 bases. J gave up 0 bases and V 4 bases, and 7 bases lay outside the gene matches. Germline CDR1 and CDR2: SGHTA and FQGNSA. CDR3 length: 16 amino acids.